The entry below describes one T cell receptor (beta chain). Its recognized antigen is unknown. There are no base qualities to consult, and no much larger clone falls within one base. The germline V gene supplies CDR1 MNHEY and CDR2 SVGAGI. The CDR3 covers 16 residues, taking in both the cysteine and the phenylalanine. Only the CDR3 region is kept as DNA, spanning 48 bases read in frame from base 1. Unmatched junction bases come to 4, with V trimmed by 4 bases and J by 3 bases. Library preparation used the immunoSEQ multiplex PCR assay. Synthetic inline TR CDR3 controls covering all V-J pairings were spiked into each PCR so that template counts could be estimated and amplification bias removed. Reads were processed so that amplification and sequencing bias were reduced, and quantification was performed against synthetic TR CDR3 analogs. Regarding the original processing steps: In ImmunoSEQ Analyzer, raw data were processed so that out-of-frame sequences and CDR3s with stop codons were removed, with gene names following IMGT nomenclature. Normalized Shannon entropy, defined as 1 minus Pielou's evenness, was used to summarize repertoire diversity. Two TRB sequences were counted as identical only if the two sequences had the same V gene, J gene and CDR3. Public PML clonotypes were CDR3s found in two or more PML-onset samples but not found earlier, in controls, or in public databases. CDR3 amino acid composition by position was analyzed with Skylign using the observed count method. Here the immuneACCESS table is served through TCRdb, limited to in-frame sequences with V and J called. Missing clones are a known gap in these copies; in checked studies unresolved V genes cover under half, and the rest lacks a known reason. V, J and clone size are taken as reported in that table, and D and trimming were inferred from the DNA itself. A total of about 30,000 clones appear in this sample, about nine tenths of them only once. Around 1.5% of the sample belongs to the ten largest clones.

This record comes from a study of multiple sclerosis patients with progressive multifocal leukoencephalopathy (dated by TCRdb to about 2019). About the study as a whole: The study examined peripheral T and B cells of MS patients who developed PML (4 under natalizumab, 1 after alemtuzumab) and treated patients who did not. Two natalizumab-treated patients who later developed PML were followed longitudinally from before therapy through 6 and 12 months to PML onset. The goal was to find JC virus-specific or public T-cell expansions that arose at the time of PML onset.

Explained via the paper, the time point label denotes: more than five months of natalizumab therapy. Taken with the paper, the label for treatment or condition translates to: on natalizumab therapy at sampling. Every listed patient had earlier received interferon beta, and every PML patient was female. Blood samples at T1 and T2 were obtained at 6 and 12 months of natalizumab therapy, respectively. Ficoll-Hypaque density gradient centrifugation was used to isolate peripheral blood mononuclear cells. The paper's findings and limits, for the study overall: With only a small, descriptive cohort, it remained unclear whether the findings reflect JC virus infection or general immunocompromise. Analysis was limited to peripheral blood, even though cerebrospinal fluid or brain lymphocytes might be more informative for natalizumab-associated PML. Lower normalized Shannon entropy suggested less diverse TRB repertoires in most PML patients, whereas the natalizumab-treated controls showed values near 1. Only PML patients had TRB clones above 0.5% frequency, but the clones expanded at PML onset were already present before and during natalizumab therapy. When PML developed, no shared TRBV or TRBJ gene usage and no preferred TRBV-TRBJ pairings were found.

This sequence originates from a human donor with multiple sclerosis. Here the sequenced sample was PBMCs, taken from a patient treated with natalizumab. Recombination connected TRBV6-5 to TRBJ2-1; 12 junctional bases match TRBD2. The sequence in DNA is TGTGCCAGCAGTTCTCTAGCGGGAGGGAACTACAATGAGCAGTTCTTC. It specifies CASSSLAGGNYNEQFF.